This T cell receptor (beta chain) stems from a study of T-cell memory formation after mild COVID-19. Study overall: Largely donor-specific TCR clusters were found. General observations from the study: Contracting clones from day 15 to 85 showed balanced CD4/CD8; later expanders favored CD4+.

As regards this clonotype: What it binds is unknown.

Trimming pared 6 bases from V and 2 bases from J, leaving 19 bases between. This CDR3 is 16 amino acids long. Using its own MiXCR run on the 5' RACE reads, TCRdb lists one record per CDR3 protein. The repertoire includes 550,000 to 650,000 distinct CDR3 sequences, about 18% of them detected once, and roughly 8.2% sits in the top ten. The clonotype originates from an adult woman who had mild COVID-19 (a few samples of this study predate the infection). Cell type and time point are not known. Material: PBMCs or a T cell subset sorted from them (not recorded which). The chain couples TRBV12-3 or TRBV12-4 to TRBJ1-1; D uncertain. CDR3 sequence (DNA): TGTGCCAGCAGCCCCCAGGACGTCTTATTAAACACTGAAGCTTTCTTT. Amino acids: CASSPQDVLLNTEAFF.